The present entry profiles one T cell receptor (beta chain) with its context. Its antigen is unknown. One junction end does not reproduce the germline sequence, and a read error may be involved. Per the germline V gene, CDR1 is MNHEY and CDR2 is SVGEGT. The CDR3 covers 14 residues. The data are from a study of blood T cells in healthy people across ages. Combining a sample-barcoded 5' primer with a J-beta primer mix, a second PCR ran for about 6 to 11 cycles. TCRdb passed the 5' RACE reads through MiXCR, listing each CDR3 protein once. The sample contains about 800,000 distinct CDR3 sequences, roughly 50% of which appear only once. Healthy Caucasian individuals from Russia aged roughly 6 to 100 were enrolled as donors. General study findings and limits: The recorded TCR beta diversity per million T cells decreased in a roughly linear manner with age.

The chain joins TRBV6-2 or TRBV6-3 to TRBJ2-1; possibly TRBD2 for D (6 bases). Sequenced sample: blood. The source is a man between 25 and 39 years old in good health. Here the CDR3 DNA reads TGTACCAGCAGTTACTCGGCTAGCGCGGATGAGCAGTTCTTC. Translating it yields CTSSYSASADEQFF.